The next 5 T cell receptor beta chains were all read from a single sample in a study of CD8 T cells in ankylosing spondylitis. Overall study results and limits: In ankylosing spondylitis blood, a motif of roughly 8 highly homologous TCR beta variants appeared characteristic.

TCRdb redid the calling of the 5' RACE reads with MiXCR, one entry per CDR3 protein. The data hold around 540,000 distinct CDR3 sequences, with roughly an eighth observed a single time. No cognate antigen is known for these TCRs. The sequenced material came from blood, either unsorted or a sorted T cell fraction (not recorded which). All receptors come from a male donor with ankylosing spondylitis.

This clonotype appeared a few times. The chain joins TRBV2 to TRBJ2-2; D possibly uses TRBD1 or TRBD2 (7 bases each). This CDR3 has 16 amino acids. Germline assignment: CDR1 SNHLY and CDR2 FYNNEI. CDR3 loop: CATSGDRWENTGELFF. For the CDR3, the DNA is TGTGCGACCAGCGGGGACAGATGGGAGAACACCGGGGAGCTGTTTTTT.

The sample holds many counts of this clonotype. The genes are TRBV7-9 and TRBJ2-7; D gene uncertain. Germline CDR1 SEHNR, CDR2 FQNEAQ (reference sequence). V was shortened by 1 base and J by 3 bases, with 10 bases between the two germline ends. CDR3 length equals 14 residues. DNA of the CDR3: TGTGCCAGCAGCTTAGAGGGCACATTCTACGAGCAGTACTTC. This translates into CASSLEGTFYEQYF.

This clonotype was seen ten or more times. V gene TRBV29-1 combines with J gene TRBJ2-1; 7 bases agree with TRBD1. Germline CDR1 SQVTM, CDR2 ANQGSEA. CDR3 length: 15 amino acids. Germline trimming cut 4 bases from V and 5 bases from J; bases unmatched to any gene: 11. CDR3: CSVADRVRAHNEQFF. The CDR3 DNA reads TGCAGCGTTGCCGACAGGGTTAGAGCTCACAATGAGCAGTTCTTC.

This clonotype was observed a handful of times. This chain connects TRBV12-3 or TRBV12-4 to TRBJ1-5; maybe TRBD1 (5 bases). CDR3 length: 17 residues. V was cut by 3 bases and J by 6 bases, with 21 bases left in between. Here the CDR3 DNA reads TGTGCCAGCAGTTTTTTAGGGGACCCCGGCGTTCCTCAGCCCCAGCATTTT. It encodes CASSFLGDPGVPQPQHF.

The chain employs TRBV5-5 and TRBJ2-1; D may correspond to TRBD1 or TRBD2 (5 bases each). This CDR3 has 15 residues. Germline-derived CDR1 and CDR2 are SGHKS and YYEKEE (reference sequence). Trimming cost V 7 bases and J 7 bases, with 21 bases left between them. The CDR3 sequence: CASYPPGRLNNEQFF. As DNA, the CDR3 is TGTGCCAGCTACCCACCGGGACGTCTCAATAATGAGCAGTTCTTC. Complete variable domain (other parts from reference TRBV5-5 and TRBJ2-1): DAGVTQSPTHLIKTRGQQVTLRCSPISGHKSVSWYQQVLGQGPQFIFQYYEKEERGRGNFPDRFSARQFPNYSSELNVNALLLGDSALYLCASYPPGRLNNEQFFGPGTRLTVL.